These 24 T cell receptor beta chains were all obtained from the same sample, sequenced in a study of blood T cells in healthy people across ages. Primed by a sample-barcoded 5' primer and a J-beta primer mix, a second PCR proceeded for 7 to 11 cycles. TCRdb called the 5' RACE reads again in MiXCR, with one record for every CDR3 protein. The data show 600,000 to 800,000 distinct CDR3 sequences, roughly half seen once. The source material was blood. These receptors were taken from a woman aged 80 or over in good health.

This sequence joins TRBV9 and TRBJ2-1; 9 nucleotides agree with TRBD1. This CDR3 spans 16 amino acids. In germline, CDR1 is SGDLS, CDR2 YYNGEE. V dropped 4 bases and J dropped 3; count of bases not matched to a gene: 8. The CDR3 is CASSTWDRANYNEQFF. Written as DNA, the CDR3 is TGTGCCAGCAGCACCTGGGACAGGGCAAACTACAATGAGCAGTTCTTC.

This clonotype has just a few counts. The V and J genes are TRBV20-1 and TRBJ2-1, with a tentative D call TRBD1 (6 bases). V shed 0 bases and J shed 4 bases, with 19 bases lying between them. The CDR3 has 17 amino acids. Germline CDR1 DFQATT, CDR2 SNEGSKA (reference sequence). The chain's CDR3 is CSARDSYRASFYNEQFF. Written as DNA, the CDR3 is TGCAGTGCTAGAGATTCGTACAGGGCGAGTTTTTACAATGAGCAGTTCTTC.

The chain has TRBV5-1 and TRBJ1-2, with TRBD1 as a possible D gene (5 bases). Germline V CDR1 and CDR2: SGHRS, YFSETQ. CDR3 length: 15 residues. Trimming removed 1 base from V and 4 bases from J, with 14 bases in between. Here the CDR3 DNA reads TGCGCCAGCAGCTTGCAAGGAGGACACCGCTATGGCTACACCTTC. Amino acid sequence: CASSLQGGHRYGYTF.

This chain connects TRBV5-1 to TRBJ2-3, with D perhaps TRBD2 (5 bases). V lost 3 bases and J 0 bases, leaving 17 bases between the germline ends. CDR3 size: 17 residues. The germline V gene has CDR1 SGHRS and CDR2 YFSETQ. The CDR3 region has the DNA TGCGCCAGCAGCTCAGGACTTCCCCGTCGAAGCACAGATACGCAGTATTTT. Protein sequence: CASSSGLPRRSTDTQYF. The full variable domain, completed using reference TRBV5-1 and TRBJ2-3, is KAGVTQTPRYLIKTRGQQVTLSCSPISGHRSVSWYQQTPGQGLQFLFEYFSETQRNKGNFPGRFSGRQFSNSRSEMNVSTLELGDSALYLCASSSGLPRRSTDTQYFGPGTRLTVL.

This clonotype appeared a few times. The chain uses TRBV6-5 and TRBJ2-1; a weak D match, TRBD2 (6 bases). Germline CDR1 reads MNHEY; CDR2 reads SVGAGI. The CDR3 spans 14 residues. V was shortened by 6 bases and J by 8 bases, with 17 bases between the two germline ends. CDR3 region: CASRQDYGGDEQFF. The DNA of the CDR3 is TGTGCCAGCAGGCAGGACTACGGCGGGGATGAGCAGTTCTTC.

This clonotype occurred many times. V usage is TRBV14 and J usage is TRBJ2-7; no clear D. From germline, CDR1 is SGHDN and CDR2 FVKESK. V was trimmed by 3 bases and J by 10 bases, leaving 10 bases between them. The CDR3 is 11 amino acids. CDR3 bases: TGTGCCAGCAGCCATAGTGAGGCCCAGTACTTC. Amino acid sequence: CASSHSEAQYF.

This clonotype came up many times. V gene TRBV28 combines with J gene TRBJ2-5; D might be TRBD1 (5 bases). Trimming pared 10 bases from V and 5 bases from J, leaving 8 bases between. Germline V CDR1 and CDR2: MDHEN, SYDVKM. The CDR3 sequence is 10 residues long. The CDR3: CAIKGETQYF. The CDR3 region has the DNA TGTGCCATCAAGGGGGAGACCCAGTACTTC.

The rearrangement uses TRBV3-1 and TRBJ1-4, with a tentative D call TRBD1 (6 bases). Trimming shortened V by 4 bases and J by 7 bases, and 16 bases separated the two germline ends. CDR3 length equals 15 residues. Per germline, CDR1 LGHDT and CDR2 YNNKEL (reference sequence). CDR3 in amino acids: CASSPGGGFGEKLFF. The CDR3 DNA sequence: TGTGCCAGCAGCCCCGGCGGGGGCTTCGGTGAAAAACTGTTTTTT.

This clonotype was detected many times. The V gene is TRBV7-9, the J gene TRBJ2-1, with 10 bases that match TRBD2. Germline V gene data show CDR1 as SEHNR and CDR2 as FQNEAQ (reference sequence). V trimming: 0 bases; J trimming: 7 bases; junction bases outside the gene matches: 9. This CDR3 is built from 17 residues. CDR3 amino acids: CASSLALRTSGKNEQFF. The CDR3, as DNA: TGTGCCAGCAGCTTAGCGCTGAGGACTAGCGGTAAAAATGAGCAGTTCTTC.

This clonotype has just a few counts. J is TRBJ2-1 and V is TRBV20-1, with 9 bases aligning to TRBD2. This CDR3 comprises 14 residues. Germline values: CDR1 DFQATT, CDR2 SNEGSKA (reference sequence). V was pared by 2 bases and J by 5 bases, with 4 bases of the junction left unmatched. The CDR3 bases are TGCAGTGCTAGACCGACTAGCGGCCACAATGAGCAGTTCTTC. Its protein product is CSARPTSGHNEQFF.

The V call is TRBV15, the J call TRBJ1-4, with TRBD1 matching 9 bases. The CDR3 sequence is 15 residues long. Germline loops: CDR1 LNHNV, CDR2 YYDKDF (reference sequence). V was pared by 0 bases and J by 7 bases, with 3 bases of the junction left unmatched. The CDR3 sequence: CATSREGTGIEKLFF. DNA for the CDR3: TGTGCCACCAGCAGAGAGGGGACAGGGATTGAAAAACTGTTTTTT.

The chain links TRBV20-1 to TRBJ2-1; 7 bases match TRBD2. J lost 10 bases, V lost 5 bases, and 14 bases had no gene match. From germline, CDR1 is DFQATT and CDR2 SNEGSKA (reference sequence). There are 14 residues in the CDR3. The CDR3 here is CSALSGASSNEQFF. DNA for the CDR3: TGCAGTGCTTTAAGCGGGGCCAGCAGTAACGAGCAGTTCTTC.

This clonotype was observed a handful of times. The chain recombines TRBV5-1 with TRBJ2-6; no definite D call. V lost 4 bases and J lost 0, with 11 bases in between. This CDR3 comprises 16 residues. Germline V gene lookup returns CDR1 SGHRS and CDR2 YFSETQ. CDR3 residues: CASSKGSNSGANVLTF. CDR3 nucleotide sequence: TGCGCCAGCAGCAAGGGATCTAACTCTGGGGCCAACGTCCTGACTTTC.

This clonotype was picked up one time. This sequence joins TRBV15 and TRBJ2-6; D might be TRBD1 (6 bases). From germline, CDR1 is LNHNV and CDR2 YYDKDF (reference sequence). CDR3 length equals 17 residues. V gave up 3 bases and J gave up 1 base, with 13 bases separating them. In DNA form, the CDR3 reads TGTGCCACCAGCAGTCCGGGACAAAGTTCTGGGGCCAACGTCCTGACTTTC. Protein sequence: CATSSPGQSSGANVLTF.

With respect to this clonotype: This sequence may be a read error, since a much larger clone differs from it by one base. The V gene is TRBV20-1, the J gene TRBJ2-5; the D gene is possibly TRBD1 (5 bases). Between the trimmed V and J ends, which lost 2 bases and 11 bases, there was a span of 12 bases. The CDR3 extends over 11 amino acids. Germline CDR1 DFQATT, CDR2 SNEGSKA (reference sequence). The CDR3 protein is CSARKGREQYF. The CDR3 region has the DNA TGCAGTGCTAGAAAGGGGCGTGAGCAGTACTTC.

This chain uses TRBV20-1 with TRBJ2-7; a possible D gene is TRBD2 (5 bases). Germline CDR1 DFQATT, CDR2 SNEGSKA (reference sequence). This CDR3 is 13 amino acids long. The germline V and J ends were trimmed by 1 base and 4 bases, with 11 bases remaining between them. In DNA form, the CDR3 reads TGCAGTGCTAGAGGCGGTCCGGGATACGAGCAGTACTTC. Protein sequence: CSARGGPGYEQYF.

This clonotype was detected many times. As DNA, the CDR3 is TGCGCCAGCACTGACAGTCGGCAAGAGACCCAGTACTTC. Amino acid sequence: CASTDSRQETQYF. The gene calls are TRBV5-1 and TRBJ2-5; D is possibly TRBD1 (5 bases). Germline CDR1 is SGHRS and CDR2 is YFSETQ. V was cut by 6 bases and J by 2 bases, with 11 bases left in between. The length of the CDR3 is 13 residues.

Only a few counts were recorded for this clonotype. The rearrangement links TRBV5-1 to TRBJ1-2, with a tentative D call TRBD1 (6 bases). This CDR3 is 13 amino acids long. Germline V gene data show CDR1 as SGHRS and CDR2 as YFSETQ. V lost 3 bases and J 7 bases, leaving 13 bases between the germline ends. The CDR3 DNA reads as TGCGCCAGCAGCTCACAACAGGGCTGTGGCTACACCTTC. This sequence encodes CASSSQQGCGYTF.

The rearrangement uses TRBV12-3 or TRBV12-4 and TRBJ2-1; TRBD1 matches 7 bases. CDR3 size: 16 residues. The V gene end was trimmed by 5 bases and the J gene end by 2 bases; junction bases not matched to a gene: 9. CDR3 DNA sequence: TGTGCCAGCAGTACCCGACAGGGTAACCCCTACAATGAGCAGTTCTTC. Its translation: CASSTRQGNPYNEQFF.

This clonotype was observed once. The chain employs TRBV2 and TRBJ2-2; D not certain. Germline CDR1 SNHLY, CDR2 FYNNEI. This CDR3 comprises 12 residues. V lost 4 bases and J lost 7, with 7 bases in between. CDR3 sequence reads: CASSARRGELFF. CDR3 bases: TGTGCCAGCAGTGCCCGCCGCGGGGAGCTGTTTTTT.

This sequence joins TRBV7-2 and TRBJ1-2, with TRBD1 matching over 7 bases. V lost 2 bases and J lost 2; bases outside the gene matches: 2. This CDR3 is 14 amino acids long. The germline V gene encodes CDR1 SGHTA and CDR2 FQGNSA. The CDR3 reads CASSLSQGNYGYTF. As DNA, the CDR3 is TGTGCCAGCAGCTTATCACAGGGGAACTATGGCTACACCTTC. The full variable domain, with the rest looked up from reference TRBV7-2 and TRBJ1-2, is GAGVSQSPSNKVTEKGKDVELRCDPISGHTALYWYRQSLGQGLEFLIYFQGNSAPDKSGLPSDRFSAERTGGSVSTLTIQRTQQEDSAVYLCASSLSQGNYGYTFGSGTRLTVV.

This clonotype was recorded a few times. The CDR3 DNA follows: TGTGCCAGCAGTTTCTCAGGGGGAGACACCGGGGAGCTGTTTTTT. This encodes CASSFSGGDTGELFF. This chain connects TRBV28 to TRBJ2-2; 7 bases line up with TRBD1. This CDR3 is 15 amino acids long. Looked up from germline, CDR1 is MDHEN and CDR2 is SYDVKM. Trimming cost V 3 bases and J 3 bases; bases outside gene matches: 4.

The rearrangement joins TRBV2 to TRBJ1-5; D gene ambiguous. V lost 2 bases to trimming and J lost 4 bases, with 12 bases between them. Germline lookup yields CDR1 SNHLY and CDR2 FYNNEI. The CDR3 is 15 amino acids. The chain's CDR3 is CASSEFPRANQPQHF. DNA for the CDR3: TGTGCCAGCAGTGAATTCCCTCGCGCGAATCAGCCCCAGCATTTT.

V is TRBV28 and J is TRBJ2-7; 7 bases fit TRBD2. This CDR3 contains 16 residues. Germline V gene lookup returns CDR1 MDHEN and CDR2 SYDVKM. V lost 8 bases and J lost 3; bases outside the gene matches: 16. The CDR3 nucleotides read TGTGCCAGCGGGCGAGAGGGACTACTAACCGTCTACGAGCAGTACTTC. Translation gives CASGREGLLTVYEQYF.